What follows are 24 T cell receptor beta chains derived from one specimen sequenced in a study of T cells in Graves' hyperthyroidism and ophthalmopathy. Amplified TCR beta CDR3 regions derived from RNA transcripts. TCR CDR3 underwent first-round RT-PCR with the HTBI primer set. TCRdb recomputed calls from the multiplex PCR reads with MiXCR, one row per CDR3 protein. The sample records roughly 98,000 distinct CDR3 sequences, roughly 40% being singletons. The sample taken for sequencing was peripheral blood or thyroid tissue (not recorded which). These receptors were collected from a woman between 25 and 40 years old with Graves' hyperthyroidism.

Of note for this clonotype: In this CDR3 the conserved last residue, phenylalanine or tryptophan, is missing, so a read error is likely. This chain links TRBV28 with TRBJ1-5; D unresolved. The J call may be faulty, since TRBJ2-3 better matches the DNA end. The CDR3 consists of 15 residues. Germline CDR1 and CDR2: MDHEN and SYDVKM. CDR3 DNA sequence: TGTGCCAGCAGTTTCCCAGGCTATAGCAATCAGCCCCAGTATCTT. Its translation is CASSFPGYSNQPQYL.

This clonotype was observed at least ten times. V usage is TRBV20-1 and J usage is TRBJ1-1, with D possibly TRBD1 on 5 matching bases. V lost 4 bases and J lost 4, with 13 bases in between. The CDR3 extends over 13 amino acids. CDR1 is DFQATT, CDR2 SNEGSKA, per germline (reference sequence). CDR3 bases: TGCAGTGCTATCAGGGTGGGAAGCACTGAAGCTTTCTTT. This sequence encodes CSAIRVGSTEAFF.

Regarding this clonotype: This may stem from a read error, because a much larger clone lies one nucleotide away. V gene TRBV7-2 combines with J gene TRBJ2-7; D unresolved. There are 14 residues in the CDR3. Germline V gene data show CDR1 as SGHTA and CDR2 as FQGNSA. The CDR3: CASSPWTSSCEQYF. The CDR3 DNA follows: TGTGCCAGCAGCCCGTGGACGAGCTCCTGCGAGCAGTACTTC.

In nucleotides, the CDR3 is TGCGCCAGCAGCTTGGGGGGGGGTTCATCCTACGAGCAGTACTTC. It codes for CASSLGGGSSYEQYF. The gene calls are TRBV5-1 and TRBJ2-7, with 7 bases fitting TRBD2. Per germline, CDR1 SGHRS and CDR2 YFSETQ. The junction had 4 bases not matched to a gene; V was cut back by 0 bases and J by 1 base. CDR3 length equals 15 residues.

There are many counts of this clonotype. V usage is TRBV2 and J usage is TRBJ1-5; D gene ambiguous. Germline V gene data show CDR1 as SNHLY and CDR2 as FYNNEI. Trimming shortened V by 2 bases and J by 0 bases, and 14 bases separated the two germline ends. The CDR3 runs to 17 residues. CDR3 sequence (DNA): TGTGCCAGCAGTGAAAAGTTCCGCGCAAATAGCAATCAGCCCCAGCATTTT. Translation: CASSEKFRANSNQPQHF.

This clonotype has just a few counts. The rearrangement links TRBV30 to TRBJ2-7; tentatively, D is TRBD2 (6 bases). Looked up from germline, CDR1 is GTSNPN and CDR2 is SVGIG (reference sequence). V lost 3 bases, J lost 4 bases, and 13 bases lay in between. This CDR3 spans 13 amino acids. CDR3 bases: TGTGCCTGGAGCCCTTGGCGGGGTTACGAGCAGTACTTC. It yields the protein CAWSPWRGYEQYF.

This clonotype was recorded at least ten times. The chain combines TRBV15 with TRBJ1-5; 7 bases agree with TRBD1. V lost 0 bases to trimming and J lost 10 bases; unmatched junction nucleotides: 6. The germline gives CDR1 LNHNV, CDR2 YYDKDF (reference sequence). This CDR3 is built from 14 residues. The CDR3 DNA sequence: TGTGCCACCAGCAGAGAAAGGGGGCGAAGTCCCCAGCATTTT. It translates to CATSRERGRSPQHF.

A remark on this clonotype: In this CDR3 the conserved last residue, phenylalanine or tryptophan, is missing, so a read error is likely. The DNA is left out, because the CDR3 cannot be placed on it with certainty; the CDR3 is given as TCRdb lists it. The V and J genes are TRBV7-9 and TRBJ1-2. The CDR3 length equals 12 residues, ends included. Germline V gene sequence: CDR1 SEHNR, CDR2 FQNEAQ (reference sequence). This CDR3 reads CASSLEGHGCAL.

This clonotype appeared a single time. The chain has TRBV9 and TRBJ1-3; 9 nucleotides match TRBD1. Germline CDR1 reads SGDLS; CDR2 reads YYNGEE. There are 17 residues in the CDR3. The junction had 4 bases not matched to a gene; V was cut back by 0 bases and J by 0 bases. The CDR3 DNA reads TGTGCCAGCAGCGTAGCGACAGGGGGATCCTCTGGAAACACCATATATTTT. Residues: CASSVATGGSSGNTIYF.

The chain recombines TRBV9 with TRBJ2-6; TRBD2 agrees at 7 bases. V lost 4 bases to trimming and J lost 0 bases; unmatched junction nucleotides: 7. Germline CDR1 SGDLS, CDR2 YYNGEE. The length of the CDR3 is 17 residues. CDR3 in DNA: TGTGCCAGCAGCCAATGGGGGGGTTACTCTGGGGCCAACGTCCTGACTTTC. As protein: CASSQWGGYSGANVLTF.

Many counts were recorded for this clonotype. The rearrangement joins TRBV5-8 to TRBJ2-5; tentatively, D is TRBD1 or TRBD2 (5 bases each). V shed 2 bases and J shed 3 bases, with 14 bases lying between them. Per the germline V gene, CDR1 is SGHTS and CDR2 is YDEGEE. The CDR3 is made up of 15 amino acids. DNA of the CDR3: TGTGCCAGCAGCTTTACCCCGGGGCGGGAAGAGACCCAGTACTTC. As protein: CASSFTPGREETQYF.

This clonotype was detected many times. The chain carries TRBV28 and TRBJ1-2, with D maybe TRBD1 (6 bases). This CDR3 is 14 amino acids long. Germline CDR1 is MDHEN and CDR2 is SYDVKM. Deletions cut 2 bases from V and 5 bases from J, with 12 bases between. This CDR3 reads CASSLPDRPYGYTF. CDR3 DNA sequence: TGTGCCAGCAGTTTACCGGACAGACCGTATGGCTACACCTTC.

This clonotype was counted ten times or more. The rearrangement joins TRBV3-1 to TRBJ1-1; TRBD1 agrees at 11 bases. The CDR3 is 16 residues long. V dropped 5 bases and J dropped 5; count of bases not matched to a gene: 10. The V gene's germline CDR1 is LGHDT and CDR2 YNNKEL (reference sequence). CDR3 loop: CASSSWTGGRETEAFF. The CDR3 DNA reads TGTGCCAGCAGCTCATGGACAGGGGGCAGGGAAACTGAAGCTTTCTTT.

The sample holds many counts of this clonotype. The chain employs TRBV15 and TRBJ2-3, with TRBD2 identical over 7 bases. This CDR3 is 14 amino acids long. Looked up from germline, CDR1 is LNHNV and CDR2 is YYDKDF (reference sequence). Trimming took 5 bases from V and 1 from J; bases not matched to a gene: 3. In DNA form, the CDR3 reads TGTGCCACCAGCGGTCTAGCGGGCACAGATACGCAGTATTTT. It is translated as CATSGLAGTDTQYF. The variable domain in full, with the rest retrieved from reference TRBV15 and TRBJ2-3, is DAMVIQNPRYQVTQFGKPVTLSCSQTLNHNVMYWYQQKSSQAPKLLFHYYDKDFNNEADTPDNFQSRRPNTSFCFLDIRSPGLGDTAMYLCATSGLAGTDTQYFGPGTRLTVL.

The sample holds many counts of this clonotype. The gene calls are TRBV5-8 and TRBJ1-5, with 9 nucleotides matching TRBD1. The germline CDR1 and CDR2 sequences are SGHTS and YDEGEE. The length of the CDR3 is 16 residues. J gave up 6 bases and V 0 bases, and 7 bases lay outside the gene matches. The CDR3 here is CASSLVIGQGSQPQHF. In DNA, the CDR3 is TGTGCCAGCAGCTTGGTCATCGGACAGGGGAGTCAGCCCCAGCATTTT.

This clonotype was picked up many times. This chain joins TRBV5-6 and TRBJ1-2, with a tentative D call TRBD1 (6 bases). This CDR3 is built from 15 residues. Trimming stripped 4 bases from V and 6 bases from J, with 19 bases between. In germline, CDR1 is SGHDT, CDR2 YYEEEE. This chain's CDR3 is CASSRAGTEGDGYTF. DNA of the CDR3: TGTGCCAGCAGCCGCGCAGGGACCGAGGGGGATGGCTACACCTTC.

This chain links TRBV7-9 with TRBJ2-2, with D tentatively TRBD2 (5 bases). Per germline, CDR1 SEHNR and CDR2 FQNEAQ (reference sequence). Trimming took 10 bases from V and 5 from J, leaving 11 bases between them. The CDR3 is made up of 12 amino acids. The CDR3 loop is CANKRGTGELFF. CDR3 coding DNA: TGTGCCAACAAAAGAGGGACCGGGGAGCTGTTTTTT.

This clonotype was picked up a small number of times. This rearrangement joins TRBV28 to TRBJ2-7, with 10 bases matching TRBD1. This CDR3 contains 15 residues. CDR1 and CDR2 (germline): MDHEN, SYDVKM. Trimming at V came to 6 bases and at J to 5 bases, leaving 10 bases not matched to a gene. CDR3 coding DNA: TGTGCCAGCAGCCCCGGGGGACAGGGGTCCCACGAGCAGTACTTC. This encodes CASSPGGQGSHEQYF. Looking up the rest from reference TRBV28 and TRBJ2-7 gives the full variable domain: DVKVTQSSRYLVKRTGEKVFLECVQDMDHENMFWYRQDPGLGLRLIYFSYDVKMKEKGDIPEGYSVSREKKERFSLILESASTNQTSMYLCASSPGGQGSHEQYFGPGTRLTVT.

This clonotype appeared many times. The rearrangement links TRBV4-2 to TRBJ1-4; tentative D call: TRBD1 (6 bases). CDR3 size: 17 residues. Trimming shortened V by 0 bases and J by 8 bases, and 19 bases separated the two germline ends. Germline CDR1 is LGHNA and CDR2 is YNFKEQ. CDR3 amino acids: CASSQDLTGRADEKLFF. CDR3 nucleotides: TGTGCCAGCAGCCAAGATTTAACAGGGAGGGCAGACGAAAAACTGTTTTTT.

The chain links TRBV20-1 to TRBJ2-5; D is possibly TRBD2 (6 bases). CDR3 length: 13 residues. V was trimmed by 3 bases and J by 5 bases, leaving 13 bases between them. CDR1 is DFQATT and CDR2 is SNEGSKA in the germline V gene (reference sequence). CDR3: CSARGGQRETQYF. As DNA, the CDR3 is TGCAGTGCTAGGGGGGGTCAGAGGGAGACCCAGTACTTC.

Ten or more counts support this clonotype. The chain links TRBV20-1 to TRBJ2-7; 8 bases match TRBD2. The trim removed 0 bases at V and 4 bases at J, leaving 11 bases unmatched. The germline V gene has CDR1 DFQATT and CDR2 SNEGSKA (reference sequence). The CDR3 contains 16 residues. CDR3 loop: CSAREPVAGNRYEQYF. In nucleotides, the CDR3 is TGCAGTGCTAGAGAGCCGGTAGCGGGAAATCGGTACGAGCAGTACTTC.

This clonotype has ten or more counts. CDR3 amino acids: CASSPPGGWGYTF. CDR3 nucleotides: TGTGCCAGCAGCCCCCCCGGGGGCTGGGGCTACACCTTC. The J gene is TRBJ1-2, the V gene TRBV7-9, with a tentative D call TRBD1 (6 bases). V lost 5 bases to trimming and J lost 8 bases, with 15 bases between them. The CDR3 loop spans 13 amino acids. Germline CDR1 reads SEHNR; CDR2 reads FQNEAQ (reference sequence).

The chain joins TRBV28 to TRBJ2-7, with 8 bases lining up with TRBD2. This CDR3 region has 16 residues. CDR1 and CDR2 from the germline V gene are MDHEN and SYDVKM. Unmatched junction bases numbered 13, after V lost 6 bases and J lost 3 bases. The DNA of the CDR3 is TGTGCCAGCAGCGTCGGGCTAGCGGGCATGGACTACGAGCAGTACTTC. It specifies CASSVGLAGMDYEQYF.

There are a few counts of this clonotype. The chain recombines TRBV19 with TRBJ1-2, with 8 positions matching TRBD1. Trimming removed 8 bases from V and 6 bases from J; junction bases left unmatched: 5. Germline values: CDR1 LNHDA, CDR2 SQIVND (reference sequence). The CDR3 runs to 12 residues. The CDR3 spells CASSGQGDGYTF. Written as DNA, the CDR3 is TGTGCCAGTTCCGGACAGGGAGATGGCTACACCTTC.